This T cell receptor (beta chain) was captured in a study of identifying expanded T cells in peripheral blood. The repertoire was sequenced with immunoSEQ multiplex PCR; TCRdb's copy has only in-frame clones and lacks some. Altogether more than 80,000 clones are present, approximately 89% being singletons, with the ten largest covering under 4.5%. Findings and limits, study-wide: Variance in clone template counts between approximately two-week samples significantly increased with total template count across all healthy donors. Technical replicates showed roughly 1.2 changed clones; roughly two weeks about 16.4; four weeks 19.

Collection occurred without any documented infections or immune events in donors. V lost 0 bases and J lost 6, with 12 bases in between. CDR1 and CDR2 (germline): KGHSH, LQKENI. This CDR3 is built from 16 residues. For this clone: Its antigen remains unknown.

Material: blood. This clonotype originated in a person between 18 and 75 years old in good health. J is TRBJ1-6 and V is TRBV18; TRBD1 might be the D (6 bases). The CDR3 coding sequence is TGTGCCAGCTCACCACCGGTAGGACAGTTTAATTCACCCCTCCACTTT. Protein: CASSPPVGQFNSPLHF.